This T cell receptor beta chain was recorded in a study of blood T cell repertoires in COVID-19. Germline-derived CDR1 and CDR2 are LGHNA and YSLEER. The CDR3 has 16 residues. V gave up 1 base and J gave up 6 bases, with 19 bases separating them. TCRdb's copy holds only in-frame clones and misses some; the assay was immunoSEQ multiplex PCR. The table shows 140,000 to 150,000 clones, with 75% to 90% occurring only once. This sequence joins TRBV4-3 and TRBJ2-7; perhaps TRBD2 as D (5 bases). Sequencing was performed on peripheral blood. The TCR sequence derives from a woman between 55 and 75 years old with COVID-19, enrolled during active disease. Here the CDR3 reads CASSQALGDGALEQYF. The CDR3 nucleotides read TGCGCCAGCAGCCAAGCCCTCGGGGATGGAGCACTCGAGCAGTACTTC.